The present entry profiles one T cell receptor (beta chain) with its context. Other nucleotide sequences in the sample specify the same CDR3. Assay: immunoSEQ multiplex PCR; the TCRdb copy retains only in-frame clones and omits some. The sample shows 150,000 or so clones, about 89% of them seen only once. This record belongs to a study of T cell responses to AZD1222 COVID-19 vaccine. In germline, CDR1 is SGHVS, CDR2 FQNEAQ. This CDR3 has 13 amino acids. The V gene lost 5 bases and the J gene lost 0 bases, with 7 bases spanning the gap. The TCR was taken from an adult in good health. Material: peripheral blood, obtained on day 0 of AZD1222 vaccination. The chain is built from TRBV7-8 and TRBJ1-1; D uncertain. For the CDR3, the DNA is TGTGCCAGCAGCCCCCGACTGAACACTGAAGCTTTCTTT. Translating gives CASSPRLNTEAFF.